This TCR beta chain was observed in a study of cytomegalovirus exposure and HLA in healthy donors (dated by TCRdb to the late 2010s). Concerning the study at large: An earlier analysis of roughly 610 of the donors reported 250 to 300 Gb of sequence data and 100 million to 120 million unique TCR beta sequences obtained from about 180 million T cells. An early release that covered fewer than 800 HLA-typed donors contained around 330 gigabases of sequencing data and 70 million to 100 million unique TCR sequences. Among the roughly 400 genotyped donors, approximately 77% belonged to the genetic ancestry cluster associated with self-reported Caucasian donors. The study was designed to test whether signatures of past pathogen exposure could be identified by cataloging public T cell receptors. The study profiled the T cell repertoires of 500 to 800 subjects by immunosequencing and related them to cytomegalovirus serostatus. A separate validation cohort of roughly 130 different subjects was used in addition to the 666-subject first cohort. The study combined high-throughput TCR immunosequencing, statistical association of individual TCRs with disease status, and machine learning to predict cytomegalovirus infection status. A later analysis re-examined previously published TCR beta repertoires from about 700 donors and added high-resolution HLA genotyping to investigate patterns of TCR occurrence. Rather than drawing on any new phenotypic data, the later analysis identified candidate immune exposures from TCR beta sequences and the way those sequences occurred across donors. In an earlier analysis of several hundred of the donors, high-throughput TCR beta sequencing was used to judge whether each TCR beta V gene segment behaved as functional or pseudogenic. Alongside the repertoire data, information on donor age, sex, ethnicity and CMV serostatus was compiled. Genome-wide SNP genotypes for about 60% of the roughly 700 donors were used in a later genetic analysis, which treated that subset as a discovery cohort. All discovery cohort repertoires had been generated on a single sequencing platform. HLA typing covered class I and class II loci at four-digit resolution. The number of donors typed differed by locus, with 629-630 for A, B, C, DRB1 and DQB1, 522 for DQA1, 606 for DPA1, and some 440 for DPB1. Because of strong linkage in the cohort, roughly five DR-DQ haplotypes were treated as single units for association and clustering. Among 300 to 500 genotyped donors of the cohort, an average of about 220,000 unique TCR beta nucleotide sequences was sequenced per donor, of which about 19% were non-productive. General findings and caveats noted by the study authors: In a later genetic analysis, fewer N-insertions in productive TCRs were reported among donors in an Asian-associated ancestry cluster than the roughly 670-donor mean. In a later analysis, TCR association rates were found to vary across HLA loci, with the most associated TCRs seen for DRB1 alleles and the fewest for HLA-C alleles. Compared with equally common non-associated chains, HLA-associated TCR beta chains in a later analysis were more clonally expanded and had lower generation probabilities. Some IMGT-functional V segments, including TRBV6-2 and TRBV6-3, could not be told apart with the 87-base-pair reads, so those segments were excluded. The sequencing pipeline was judged likely to have produced a cluster of highly shared sequence variants as a technical artifact. Cytomegalovirus status was reported to be diagnosed by the classifier with high specificity and sensitivity in both the original and validation cohorts. Because HLA typing was missing for some donors at each locus, association tests included only the typed subset. At a false discovery rate of 0.05, a later analysis linked fewer than 20,000 TCR beta sequences to specific HLA alleles. Because counts were too low, approximately 15 rarely observed V segments, including chromosome 9 orphons, were excluded from the earlier analysis of several hundred of the donors. Correlated functional status among segregating V segments might be attributable to linkage disequilibrium, but an unknown experimental factor could not be ruled out. Roughly uniform sequencing depth across donors was assumed in presence/absence analyses, although this assumption may not hold. The only immune exposure information available for the cohort was CMV serostatus. Only TCR beta chains were sequenced in this cohort, and the absence of alpha or paired-chain data limited detectable features. In a later genetic analysis, a missense DCLRE1C variant was associated with V-gene and J-gene trimming of TCR beta chains, and the association was replicated in an independent cohort. According to the authors, the approach could potentially be generalized to other disease states and immunological phenotypes. Across donors, most TCR sequences were observed very rarely, whereas some public TCRs were present in many individuals. A further reported finding was that TCR beta sequences accurately predicted the HLA-A and HLA-B alleles for most subjects in the first cohort. In the study, 164 TCR beta chains were listed as associated with cytomegalovirus. An earlier analysis of around 500 of the donors showed that most TCR beta V segments appeared in productive rearrangements either about 87% or about 30% of the time, which broadly matched IMGT annotations. A few of the identified cytomegalovirus-associated TCR beta chains were confirmed in vitro to be specific for cytomegalovirus antigens. In a later analysis, most CMV-associated TCR beta chains were found to appear HLA-restricted, with HLA associations seemingly driven largely by CMV exposure. According to a later analysis, parvovirus B19, influenza, CMV and Epstein-Barr virus appeared linked to several top co-occurrence clusters. Strong co-occurrence of HLA alleles, especially DR and DQ, made assigning TCR associations to individual alleles difficult.

The cohort consisted of 650 to 700 healthy bone marrow donors. At the time of sampling, every cohort member was nominally healthy, though immune exposures that went unrecorded were likely present. The donor was CMV seronegative and was included in the group of around 320 seronegative cohort members. Every donor gave a peripheral blood sample, and the peripheral blood mononuclear cells from that sample were used for TCR beta sequencing. The Qiagen DNeasy Blood Extraction Kit was used to extract genomic DNA from the blood cell samples. Library method: the immunoSEQ multiplex PCR assay. The multiplex PCR relied on a mix of 60 forward primers for TCR Vbeta segments and 13 reverse primers for TCR Jbeta segments. Amplification of the CDR3 region of rearranged TCR beta genes was performed with a multiplex PCR assay on genomic DNA. The amplified TCR beta libraries were sequenced on the Illumina HiSeq System as 87-base-pair reads. In the paper's pipeline: A later analysis tallied 75 million to 85 million unique TCR beta chains across the 666 repertoires, and some 10 million of those chains were shared by two or more donors. Raw reads were error-corrected and collapsed into unique sequences with a nearest-neighbor algorithm that merged closely related sequences to remove PCR and sequencing errors. V, D and J gene segments were assigned by aligning CDR3 sequences to IMGT reference sequences. For a sequence to be retained, a match of at least six nucleotides to both a V gene segment and a J gene segment was required. A rearrangement counted as productive if the CDR3 had no stop codons and remained in frame with V and J, and every other rearrangement counted as non-productive. Following IMGT convention, CDR3 was defined as the stretch from the second conserved V-encoded cysteine to the conserved J-encoded phenylalanine. The earlier analysis of some 600 of the donors excluded sequences that lacked an unambiguous match to a single V gene segment. An earlier analysis of about 590 of the donors classified V segments as functional when productive rearrangements were above 56.7% and as segregating when the standard deviation between donors was above 5%. A statistical classification framework was built for diagnosing cytomegalovirus status from the catalog of TCR beta chain sequences. In a later analysis, V and J genes were assigned by comparing TCR nucleotide sequences against IMGT/GENE-DB human TR gene sequences. A later analysis assigned CDR3 sequences and most-parsimonious VDJ recombination scenarios with the TCRdist pipeline. In a later analysis, every TCR beta chain was defined by the combination of its CDR3 amino acid sequence and its V-gene family, and reads without a unique V-gene family were dropped. In a later analysis, nearly 600 highly shared, low-generation-probability nucleotide sequences were removed to address suspected cross-contamination and a sequencing artifact. A later analysis calculated a clonal expansion index for each public chain from normalized within-repertoire ranks of inferred template counts. In a later analysis, generation probabilities were computed using a VDJ recombination model fitted to out-of-frame rearrangements, and the results were checked against IGoR. A later analysis scored TCR-TCR, TCR-HLA and TCR-CMV co-occurrence with hypergeometric tests, applying a repertoire-size bias correction to TCR pairs. A later analysis estimated false discovery rates by permuting HLA or CMV assignments 20 times. In a later analysis, co-occurring TCRs were grouped with DBSCAN, and TCRdist sequence similarity was added when clustering was performed within HLA-allele-positive subsets. Repertoires with fewer than 30,000 or more than 120,000 public chains were left out of co-occurrence clustering, as were five repertoires with anomalous nucleotide sharing. Not all clones reach the TCRdb copy of this immuneACCESS table, which keeps in-frame sequences only. Checked studies attribute under half of the gap to unresolved V genes and leave the rest unexplained. V and J calls plus clone size are reproduced from that table; the DNA served to infer D and trimming. In this sample the table shows approximately 190,000 clones, approximately 81% of which occur a single time. The top ten constitute less than 4.5% of the sample.

With regard to this clone: The target of this receptor is not known. Base qualities are not at hand, and no much larger clone is one base apart.

Ends trimmed: V by 2 bases, J by 5 bases; bases unmatched to a gene: 4. From the germline V gene (reference sequence), CDR1 is SEHNR and CDR2 is FQNEAQ. Counted from cysteine to phenylalanine, this CDR3 has 14 amino acids. CDR3 DNA is the only sequence kept; it has 42 bases, read in frame from the first base. Sample: PBMCs. The sequence joins TRBV7-9 to TRBJ1-2, with 8 bases matching TRBD1. The source is a man aged 45-60 years in good health and CMV-seronegative. Read as DNA, the sequence is TGTGCCAGCAGCTTAACCGGACAGGGTTATGGCTACACCTTC. Its translation is CASSLTGQGYGYTF.